This T cell receptor (beta chain) was recovered during a study of identical twins. Study outcomes and limitations: It was possible that invariant MAIT and iNKT cells partly confounded the zero-insertion analyses. Models predicted too little out-of-frame TCR alpha sharing in monozygotic twins. Excess low generation probability was seen in twin-shared out-of-frame alpha sequences.

Trimming took off 6 bases at V and 2 bases at J, with 8 bases between the two ends. The CDR3 spans 13 residues. Looked up from germline, CDR1 is MNHNS and CDR2 is SASEGT. TCRdb reanalysed the 5' RACE reads using MiXCR and keeps one entry per CDR3 protein. The sample shows 200,000 to 300,000 distinct CDR3 sequences, around 6.6% of them seen only once. This clonotype was counted between two and nine times. Its specificity is unknown. The same data also contributed to another study, on yellow fever vaccine responses in identical twins.

This TCR derives from a young woman in good health. The sample taken for sequencing was memory (CD45RO+) T cells sorted from blood. V gene TRBV6-1 combines with J gene TRBJ1-5; D might be TRBD1 (6 bases). CDR3 nucleotides: TGTGCCAGCAGAAGACAGGGCAATCAGCCCCAGCATTTT. Protein: CASRRQGNQPQHF.